The subject of this entry is one T cell receptor (beta chain). In this sample, this clonotype turned up a few times. What antigen it recognizes has not been identified. Nothing much larger sits one base from this clone, and base qualities are not available. Reading the label with the study, this specimen's time point is: persistent/refractory GD, antithyroid drugs over 5 years with positive TRAb. For both TCR sequencing and RNA sequencing, RNA was extracted from PBMCs in TRIzol. The diagnosis of Graves' disease followed American Thyroid Association guidelines. Patients for the study were recruited at an endocrinology department in Xi'an, China. Each patient gave 7 to 9.5 milliliters of peripheral blood, collected in an EDTA anticoagulant tube. Ficoll Paque Plus density gradient separation was used to isolate PBMCs, and no additional T cell sorting was done. An Agilent 2100 Bioanalyzer and agarose gel were used to check RNA quality, while a NanoDrop 2000 measured RNA concentration.

The CDR3 goes from the cysteine to the phenylalanine over 14 residues. Only the CDR3 portion is preserved as DNA: 42 bases, with reading frame beginning at the first base. Taken from the germline V gene (reference sequence), the CDR1 and CDR2 loops are DFQATT and SNEGSKA. The V end loses 3 bases and the J end loses 5 bases, and a stretch of 17 bases separates them. These data belong to a study of regulatory T cells in long-lasting Graves disease listed by TCRdb under 2021. The study in broad terms: Persistent Graves' disease meant more than 5 years of antithyroid drug treatment with TSH receptor autoantibodies that stayed positive. Antithyroid drugs had been taken for approximately 9.7 years on average by persistent Graves' disease patients in the clinical cohort. A total of about 35 samples underwent TCR sequencing: about 13 from persistent and about 20 from newly diagnosed Graves' disease patients. The study took place in China and was registered as a clinical trial. Persistent Graves' disease patients were compared with newly diagnosed Graves' disease patients by peripheral blood TCR sequencing and RNA sequencing.

The method behind the library was multiplex PCR. Data came from an Illumina HiSeq 4000. To build TCR beta libraries, CDR3 regions were amplified by Arm-PCR using iRepertoire HTBI primers. Before sequencing, the PCR products went through gel purification. In the original analysis: A total of some 60 TRBV and about 13 TRBJ segments were identified across samples and were used for gene usage analysis of CDR3 amino acid clonotypes. Filtered high-quality paired reads were merged into contigs using COPE and FqMerger. BLAST was used to align contigs to IMGT TRBV, TRBD and TRBJ reference genes, with CDR3 defined following IMGT. Clonotypes above 0.1% frequency were classified as highly expanded clones. Repertoire diversity was measured by Shannon entropy, and V-J evenness by the Gini coefficient. Clonotypes shared by more than one individual were considered public. The public sequencing data were trimmed at Q25 with fastp and processed into clonotypes with MiXCR by TCRdb, which kept only in-frame beta chains. Every entry covers one CDR3 protein and lists the most common genes and DNA from its rows. It is TCRdb's table, rather than the study itself, that gives the V and J calls and clone size. Within this sample are 500,000 to 800,000 distinct CDR3 sequences, with 25% to 35% of them counted one time only. Together, the top ten hold roughly 41% of the sample.

Study-wide conclusions, independent of this receptor: Persistent disease showed preferential use of TRBV28, TRBJ1-2 and TRBJ2-5, whereas newly diagnosed disease favored TRBV20-1 and TRBJ2-1. The authors noted that the small sample size was a limitation that may lower accuracy. A larger number of public clonotypes was shared among persistent patients (more than 2,500) than among newly diagnosed patients (roughly 1,000). Only peripheral blood was studied, because thyroid tissue, the primary lesion, was inaccessible. Lower TCR Shannon entropy and fewer highly expanded clones were observed in persistent Graves' disease patients than in newly diagnosed patients, which suggested clonal expansion. Sequencing and analysis were restricted to the TCR beta chain.

This clonotype originated in a female donor with Graves disease. The material sequenced was peripheral blood mononuclear cells (PBMCs), taken when the disease was refractory, from a patient treated with antithyroid drugs. The V and J genes are TRBV20-1 and TRBJ2-7; the D gene is not confidently resolved. The nucleotides are TGCAGTGCTAGTAAAGGACCCTCTTTCCACGAGCAGTACTTC. It translates to CSASKGPSFHEQYF.